This T cell receptor beta chain was retrieved from a study of blood T cell repertoires in COVID-19. Across the study: The analysed material was cDNA or gDNA that came from T cells, B-cell-depleted T cells, or PBMCs.

Some clones are missing from TCRdb's copy, which holds only in-frame ones; the method was immunoSEQ multiplex PCR. The data contain 150,000 to 200,000 clones, 60% to 80% of them singletons. Germline V gene sequence: CDR1 MDHEN, CDR2 SYDVKM. This CDR3 has 15 amino acids. V lost 7 bases, J lost 4 bases, and 14 bases lay in between. The clonotype was recovered from a man in his sixties with active or convalescent COVID-19. The chain recombines TRBV28 with TRBJ2-6; maybe TRBD2 (5 bases). Source material: peripheral blood. CDR3 nucleotide sequence: TGTGCCAGCACCCAACCGGGATCCGGGGCCAACGTCCTGACTTTC. Encoded protein: CASTQPGSGANVLTF.